Listed below are T cell receptor beta chains from one sample, sequenced in a study of blood T cells in healthy people across ages. TCRdb re-called the 5' RACE reads with MiXCR, one entry per CDR3 protein. The sample carries roughly 1,500,000 distinct CDR3 sequences, roughly a third recorded once. Sample: blood. The receptors were sampled from a woman in her twenties or thirties in good health. Both conserved end residues are part of each CDR3. Fields, in order: D gene, J gene, V gene, clone size, CDR3 protein, CDR3 DNA. A D gene is named only where the DNA matches it firmly. Rows give clone size only sometimes, using once, few, many, or a class for an expanded clone.

D gene: -; J gene: TRBJ2-1; V gene: TRBV14; clone size: few; CDR3 protein: CASSQVDSNEQFF; CDR3 DNA: TGTGCCAGCAGCCAAGTGGACAGCAATGAGCAGTTCTTC
D gene: -; J gene: TRBJ2-7; V gene: TRBV4-1; clone size: many; CDR3 protein: CASSQEDSYPYEQYF; CDR3 DNA: TGCGCCAGCAGCCAAGAGGACAGCTACCCCTACGAGCAGTACTTC
D gene: TRBD1; J gene: TRBJ2-7; V gene: TRBV5-6; clone size: many; CDR3 protein: CASSPMTGFYEQYF; CDR3 DNA: TGTGCCAGCAGCCCCATGACAGGGTTCTACGAGCAGTACTTC
D gene: -; J gene: TRBJ2-1; V gene: TRBV6-5; clone size: -; CDR3 protein: CASSYSGVYNEQFF; CDR3 DNA: TGTGCCAGCAGTTACTCGGGGGTCTACAATGAGCAGTTCTTC
D gene: TRBD2; J gene: TRBJ2-3; V gene: TRBV9; clone size: few; CDR3 protein: CASRDALAGGREDTQYF; CDR3 DNA: TGTGCCAGCAGGGATGCTCTAGCGGGGGGGCGTGAAGATACGCAGTATTTT
D gene: TRBD1; J gene: TRBJ1-2; V gene: TRBV4-1; clone size: few; CDR3 protein: CASSQGRQGPNIGYTF; CDR3 DNA: TGCGCCAGCAGCCAGGGCCGACAGGGGCCGAATATTGGCTACACCTTC
D gene: -; J gene: TRBJ1-1; V gene: TRBV5-4; clone size: few; CDR3 protein: CASSPYAGEWEAFF; CDR3 DNA: TGTGCCAGCAGCCCTTACGCAGGGGAGTGGGAAGCTTTCTTT
D gene: -; J gene: TRBJ2-7; V gene: TRBV5-1; clone size: -; CDR3 protein: CASSFRSSEQYF; CDR3 DNA: TGCGCCAGCAGCTTTCGAAGTTCCGAGCAGTACTTC
D gene: -; J gene: TRBJ2-1; V gene: TRBV11-2; clone size: -; CDR3 protein: CASSLGPGADYSYNEQFF; CDR3 DNA: TGTGCCAGCAGCTTAGGTCCCGGAGCGGACTACTCCTACAATGAGCAGTTCTTC
D gene: -; J gene: TRBJ1-5; V gene: TRBV20-1; clone size: -; CDR3 protein: CSARAPPGGQPQHF; CDR3 DNA: TGCAGTGCTAGGGCCCCGCCTGGGGGTCAGCCCCAGCATTTT
D gene: TRBD2; J gene: TRBJ2-1; V gene: TRBV6-5; clone size: few; CDR3 protein: CASSSLAGYTNEQFF; CDR3 DNA: TGTGCCAGCAGTTCCCTAGCGGGCTACACCAATGAGCAGTTCTTC
D gene: -; J gene: TRBJ1-2; V gene: TRBV5-1; clone size: -; CDR3 protein: CASSLVAGTHYGYTF; CDR3 DNA: TGCGCCAGCAGCTTGGTGGCAGGGACCCACTATGGCTACACCTTC
D gene: TRBD1; J gene: TRBJ1-6; V gene: TRBV14; clone size: -; CDR3 protein: CASSRYGGQSNNSPLHF; CDR3 DNA: TGTGCCAGCAGCCGCTATGGGGGACAGAGTAATAATTCACCCCTCCACTTT
D gene: -; J gene: TRBJ2-3; V gene: TRBV6-4; clone size: -; CDR3 protein: CASIRWAGSCTDTQYF; CDR3 DNA: TGTGCCAGCATTCGTTGGGCGGGGTCTTGCACAGATACGCAGTATTTT
D gene: -; J gene: TRBJ2-5; V gene: TRBV7-7; clone size: -; CDR3 protein: CASSLRVSGLQETRYF; CDR3 DNA: TGTGCCAGCAGCTTAAGAGTGTCGGGACTTCAAGAGACCCGGTACTTC
D gene: -; J gene: TRBJ2-3; V gene: TRBV4-1; clone size: few; CDR3 protein: CASSQLREPTQDTQYF; CDR3 DNA: TGCGCCAGCAGCCAATTAAGGGAACCAACGCAAGATACGCAGTATTTT
D gene: TRBD2; J gene: TRBJ2-7; V gene: TRBV18; clone size: -; CDR3 protein: CASSPQTSGAYEQYF; CDR3 DNA: TGTGCCAGCTCACCCCAGACTAGCGGGGCCTACGAGCAGTACTTC
D gene: -; J gene: TRBJ1-4; V gene: TRBV4-1; clone size: few; CDR3 protein: CASSQDEKGSGDEKLFF; CDR3 DNA: TGCGCCAGCAGCCAAGATGAAAAAGGATCAGGAGATGAAAAACTGTTTTTT
D gene: -; J gene: TRBJ2-1; V gene: TRBV5-4; clone size: -; CDR3 protein: CASSPFGTRLSSSYNEQFF; CDR3 DNA: TGTGCCAGCAGCCCCTTCGGGACAAGGCTATCTAGCTCCTACAATGAGCAGTTCTTC
D gene: -; J gene: TRBJ2-2; V gene: TRBV11-2; clone size: -; CDR3 protein: CASSFQVNTGELFF; CDR3 DNA: TGTGCCAGCAGCTTTCAAGTGAACACCGGGGAGCTGTTTTTT
D gene: -; J gene: TRBJ2-7; V gene: TRBV20-1; clone size: many; CDR3 protein: CSARSLSQEQYF; CDR3 DNA: TGCAGTGCTAGAAGCCTAAGTCAAGAGCAGTACTTC
D gene: TRBD2; J gene: TRBJ2-7; V gene: TRBV10-3; clone size: -; CDR3 protein: CAISETATGLADYEQYF; CDR3 DNA: TGTGCCATCAGTGAGACAGCCACGGGACTAGCGGACTACGAGCAGTACTTC
D gene: TRBD2; J gene: TRBJ2-6; V gene: TRBV5-5; clone size: few; CDR3 protein: CASSLSLAGGSGANVLTF; CDR3 DNA: TGTGCCAGCAGCTTGTCACTAGCGGGAGGGTCTGGGGCCAACGTCCTGACTTTC
D gene: -; J gene: TRBJ1-5; V gene: TRBV30; clone size: few; CDR3 protein: CAWTRQSSNQPQHF; CDR3 DNA: TGTGCCTGGACCCGACAGTCTAGCAATCAGCCCCAGCATTTT
D gene: TRBD1; J gene: TRBJ1-1; V gene: TRBV29-1; clone size: many; CDR3 protein: CSVSGTANTEAFF; CDR3 DNA: TGCAGCGTTTCCGGGACAGCGAACACTGAAGCTTTCTTT
D gene: -; J gene: TRBJ1-2; V gene: TRBV29-1; clone size: -; CDR3 protein: CSPGGGPYGYTF; CDR3 DNA: TGCAGCCCCGGGGGGGGGCCATACGGCTACACCTTC
D gene: -; J gene: TRBJ1-4; V gene: TRBV11-2; clone size: -; CDR3 protein: CASSVPRGRSEKLFF; CDR3 DNA: TGTGCCAGCAGCGTCCCCAGGGGAAGGAGTGAAAAACTGTTTTTT
D gene: TRBD2; J gene: TRBJ2-7; V gene: TRBV27; clone size: few; CDR3 protein: CASRGAGVGSYEQYF; CDR3 DNA: TGTGCCAGCCGAGGGGCGGGGGTGGGGTCCTACGAGCAGTACTTC
D gene: TRBD2; J gene: TRBJ2-3; V gene: TRBV20-1; clone size: -; CDR3 protein: CSATRLAPTTDTQYF; CDR3 DNA: TGCAGTGCTACCAGACTAGCGCCCACCACAGATACGCAGTATTTT
D gene: -; J gene: TRBJ1-1; V gene: TRBV29-1; clone size: once; CDR3 protein: CSVRGTLTTEAFF; CDR3 DNA: TGCAGCGTTCGCGGGACACTGACCACTGAAGCTTTCTTT
D gene: TRBD1; J gene: TRBJ1-1; V gene: TRBV6-6; clone size: -; CDR3 protein: CASTGTVGTEAFF; CDR3 DNA: TGTGCCAGTACCGGGACAGTCGGCACTGAAGCTTTCTTT
D gene: -; J gene: TRBJ2-5; V gene: TRBV20-1; clone size: -; CDR3 protein: CSAGGPGETQYF; CDR3 DNA: TGCAGTGCAGGGGGGCCGGGGGAGACCCAGTACTTC
D gene: -; J gene: TRBJ2-2; V gene: TRBV7-9; clone size: -; CDR3 protein: CASISRTANTGELFF; CDR3 DNA: TGTGCCAGCATCTCGCGGACCGCGAACACCGGGGAGCTGTTTTTT
D gene: -; J gene: TRBJ2-7; V gene: TRBV29-1; clone size: -; CDR3 protein: CSVGGTGSHEQYF; CDR3 DNA: TGCAGCGTTGGGGGAACAGGCTCCCACGAGCAGTACTTC
D gene: TRBD1; J gene: TRBJ2-7; V gene: TRBV3-1; clone size: once; CDR3 protein: CASSHGTGGSEQYF; CDR3 DNA: TGTGCCAGCAGCCACGGGACAGGGGGTTCCGAGCAGTACTTC
D gene: -; J gene: TRBJ2-7; V gene: TRBV9; clone size: -; CDR3 protein: CASSPGPGVNSYVQYF; CDR3 DNA: TGTGCCAGCAGCCCAGGCCCAGGGGTTAACTCCTACGTGCAGTACTTC
D gene: -; J gene: TRBJ2-7; V gene: TRBV10-3; clone size: -; CDR3 protein: CAIREDKAYEQYF; CDR3 DNA: TGTGCCATCAGGGAAGACAAGGCCTACGAGCAGTACTTC
D gene: -; J gene: TRBJ2-2; V gene: TRBV27; clone size: few; CDR3 protein: CASSKGLTGELFF; CDR3 DNA: TGTGCCAGCAGCAAGGGGCTCACCGGGGAGCTGTTTTTT
D gene: -; J gene: TRBJ1-2; V gene: TRBV20-1; clone size: -; CDR3 protein: CSAPVAGYTF; CDR3 DNA: TGCAGTGCCCCGGTCGCTGGCTACACCTTC
D gene: -; J gene: TRBJ1-2; V gene: TRBV28; clone size: -; CDR3 protein: CASSLNLGANYGYTF; CDR3 DNA: TGTGCCAGCAGTTTAAACCTGGGGGCTAACTATGGCTACACCTTC
D gene: -; J gene: TRBJ2-1; V gene: TRBV27; clone size: once; CDR3 protein: CASSLPGPLQEQFF; CDR3 DNA: TGTGCCAGCAGTTTACCAGGGCCATTGCAGGAGCAGTTCTTC
D gene: -; J gene: TRBJ2-7; V gene: TRBV18; clone size: few; CDR3 protein: CASSPRSLSYEQYF; CDR3 DNA: TGTGCCAGCTCACCACGCTCCCTCTCCTACGAGCAGTACTTC
D gene: TRBD2; J gene: TRBJ2-3; V gene: TRBV27; clone size: -; CDR3 protein: CASSLGAGGSKDTQYF; CDR3 DNA: TGTGCCAGCAGTTTGGGGGCGGGAGGGTCTAAAGATACGCAGTATTTT
D gene: -; J gene: TRBJ2-7; V gene: TRBV30; clone size: few; CDR3 protein: CAWRSRDTYYEQYF; CDR3 DNA: TGTGCCTGGAGGAGCCGGGACACGTACTACGAGCAGTACTTC
D gene: -; J gene: TRBJ2-3; V gene: TRBV5-6; clone size: -; CDR3 protein: CASSLGIGPSDTQYF; CDR3 DNA: TGTGCCAGCAGCTTGGGGATCGGGCCATCAGATACGCAGTATTTT
D gene: -; J gene: TRBJ2-1; V gene: TRBV20-1; clone size: once; CDR3 protein: CSAPRVGDYNEQFF; CDR3 DNA: TGCAGTGCTCCTCGGGTGGGAGATTACAATGAGCAGTTCTTC
D gene: TRBD1; J gene: TRBJ2-7; V gene: TRBV20-1; clone size: -; CDR3 protein: CSARGGPPGQGVYEQYF; CDR3 DNA: TGCAGTGCTAGAGGTGGTCCCCCGGGACAGGGGGTATACGAGCAGTACTTC
D gene: -; J gene: TRBJ1-1; V gene: TRBV9; clone size: -; CDR3 protein: CASSVAGGLSTEAFF; CDR3 DNA: TGTGCCAGCAGCGTAGCGGGGGGGCTCAGCACTGAAGCTTTCTTT
D gene: TRBD2; J gene: TRBJ2-3; V gene: TRBV20-1; clone size: -; CDR3 protein: CSARSAGGLEDTQYF; CDR3 DNA: TGCAGTGCTAGATCGGCGGGGGGGCTTGAAGATACGCAGTATTTT
D gene: -; J gene: TRBJ2-7; V gene: TRBV20-1; clone size: -; CDR3 protein: CSAGRDGGSYEQYF; CDR3 DNA: TGCAGTGCTGGAAGAGATGGAGGCTCCTACGAGCAGTACTTC
D gene: -; J gene: TRBJ2-7; V gene: TRBV28; clone size: few; CDR3 protein: CASSLGQYF; CDR3 DNA: TGTGCCAGCAGTTTAGGGCAGTACTTC
D gene: -; J gene: TRBJ2-7; V gene: TRBV18; clone size: many; CDR3 protein: CASSPMREIEQYF; CDR3 DNA: TGTGCCAGCTCACCAATGAGAGAGATTGAGCAGTACTTC
D gene: TRBD2; J gene: TRBJ2-7; V gene: TRBV20-1; clone size: -; CDR3 protein: CSALSTGLAGVGEQYF; CDR3 DNA: TGCAGTGCCCTCTCCACCGGACTAGCGGGAGTGGGTGAGCAGTACTTC
D gene: -; J gene: TRBJ2-2; V gene: TRBV29-1; clone size: once; CDR3 protein: CSVVTENTGELFF; CDR3 DNA: TGCAGCGTTGTAACGGAGAACACCGGGGAGCTGTTTTTT
D gene: TRBD1; J gene: TRBJ2-7; V gene: TRBV11-1; clone size: few; CDR3 protein: CASRRDRGDSYEQYF; CDR3 DNA: TGTGCCAGCAGGAGGGACAGGGGCGACTCCTACGAGCAGTACTTC
D gene: -; J gene: TRBJ2-2; V gene: TRBV6-2/TRBV6-3; clone size: once; CDR3 protein: CASSYSGIGELFF; CDR3 DNA: TGTGCCAGCAGTTACTCGGGCATAGGGGAGCTGTTTTTT
D gene: TRBD2; J gene: TRBJ2-7; V gene: TRBV20-1; clone size: many; CDR3 protein: CSARDLWTSGNYEQYF; CDR3 DNA: TGCAGTGCTAGAGATCTGTGGACTAGCGGGAACTACGAGCAGTACTTC
D gene: -; J gene: TRBJ2-1; V gene: TRBV5-4; clone size: few; CDR3 protein: CASSSLDRGEQFF; CDR3 DNA: TGTGCCAGCAGTTCTCTAGATAGGGGTGAGCAGTTCTTC
D gene: TRBD2; J gene: TRBJ2-1; V gene: TRBV28; clone size: few; CDR3 protein: CASSKLAASNNEQFF; CDR3 DNA: TGTGCCAGCAGCAAACTAGCGGCCTCAAACAATGAGCAGTTCTTC